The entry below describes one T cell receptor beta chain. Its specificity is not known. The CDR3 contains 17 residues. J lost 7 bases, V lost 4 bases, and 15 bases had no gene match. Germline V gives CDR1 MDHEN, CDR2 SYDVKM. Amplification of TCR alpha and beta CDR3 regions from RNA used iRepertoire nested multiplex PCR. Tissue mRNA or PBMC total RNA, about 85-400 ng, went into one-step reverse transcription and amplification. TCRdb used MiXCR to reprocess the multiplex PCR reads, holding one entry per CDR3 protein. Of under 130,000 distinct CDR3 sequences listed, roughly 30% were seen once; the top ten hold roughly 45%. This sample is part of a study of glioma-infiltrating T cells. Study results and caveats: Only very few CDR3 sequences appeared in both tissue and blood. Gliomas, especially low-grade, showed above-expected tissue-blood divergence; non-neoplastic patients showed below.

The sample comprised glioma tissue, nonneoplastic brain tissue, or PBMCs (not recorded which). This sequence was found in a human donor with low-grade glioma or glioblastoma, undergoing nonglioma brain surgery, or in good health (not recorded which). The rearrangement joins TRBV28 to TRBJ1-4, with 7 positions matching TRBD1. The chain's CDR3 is CASSSYPTGREVEKLFF. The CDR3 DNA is TGTGCCAGCAGTTCCTATCCGACAGGGAGGGAAGTTGAAAAACTGTTTTTT.